Following are 32 T cell receptor beta chains from one sample sequenced in a study of blood T cell repertoires in COVID-19. The data were produced by immunoSEQ multiplex PCR, yet TCRdb's version contains in-frame clones alone and is incomplete. The top ten hold roughly 43% of the sample, which has tens of thousands of clones, about 88% seen once. Source material: peripheral blood. These receptors came from a woman in her sixties or seventies with COVID-19, enrolled during active disease.

The rearrangement links TRBV10-2 to TRBJ1-2; weak D call: TRBD1 (6 bases). V lost 3 bases to trimming and J lost 2 bases, with 13 bases between them. Germline-derived CDR1 and CDR2 are WSHSY and SAAADI. CDR3 length equals 15 residues. The CDR3 sequence: CASSDRGTGNYGYTF. The CDR3 DNA follows: TGCGCCAGCAGTGATAGGGGGACCGGGAACTATGGCTACACCTTC.

The chain links TRBV6-5 to TRBJ2-5; 8 bases map to TRBD1. V lost 6 bases, J lost 5 bases, and 5 bases stayed unmatched. Germline V CDR1 and CDR2: MNHEY, SVGAGI. This CDR3 is built from 13 residues. The CDR3 sequence: CASSRQGRETQYF. The CDR3 DNA is TGTGCCAGCAGCAGACAGGGGCGCGAGACCCAGTACTTC.

The rearrangement links TRBV4-1 to TRBJ2-4, with 15 nucleotides matching TRBD2. This CDR3 is built from 18 residues. The junction had 5 bases not matched to a gene; V was cut back by 2 bases and J by 3 bases. Looked up from germline, CDR1 is MGHRA and CDR2 is YSYEKL. The CDR3 loop reads CASSQQGLAGGLKNIQYF. The DNA of the CDR3 is TGCGCCAGCAGCCAACAGGGACTAGCGGGGGGCCTCAAAAACATTCAGTACTTC.

The chain links TRBV6-5 to TRBJ1-2; D not resolved. The V end was cut by 2 bases, the J end by 5 bases, with 12 bases between. The CDR3 covers 14 residues. Germline loops: CDR1 MNHEY, CDR2 SVGAGI. In nucleotides, the CDR3 is TGTGCCAGCAGTTACGACTACCGAGGATATGGCTACACCTTC. This gives the protein CASSYDYRGYGYTF.

J is TRBJ2-1 and V is TRBV28; 9 nucleotides agree with TRBD2. The length of the CDR3 is 16 residues. Germline CDR1 and CDR2: MDHEN and SYDVKM. Germline trimming cut 4 bases from V and 5 bases from J; bases unmatched to any gene: 9. CDR3: CASSSWVSGSHNEQFF. The CDR3 DNA reads as TGTGCCAGCAGTTCCTGGGTTAGCGGGAGCCACAATGAGCAGTTCTTC.

This clone was found a few times. The chain recombines TRBV28 with TRBJ2-1; 7 bases map to TRBD1. V shed 6 bases and J 4 bases; nucleotides not matched to a gene: 3. Germline values: CDR1 MDHEN, CDR2 SYDVKM. The CDR3 consists of 13 residues. CDR3 sequence: CASRGDSYNEQFF. The DNA for the CDR3 is TGTGCCAGCAGGGGGGACAGTTACAATGAGCAGTTCTTC.

Only a few counts were recorded for this clone. The chain employs TRBV27 and TRBJ1-5, with 7 bases aligning to TRBD1. Germline V gene data show CDR1 as MNHEY and CDR2 as SMNVEV (reference sequence). Losses at the gene ends were 3 bases for V and 5 bases for J; bases not matched to a gene: 4. This CDR3 spans 14 amino acids. In nucleotides, the CDR3 is TGTGCCAGCAGTTTGGAAGGGGGCTATCAGCCCCAGCATTTT. Its protein is CASSLEGGYQPQHF.

The CDR3 DNA follows: TGTGCCAGCAGTGAATACGACAGGAACTATGGCTACACCTTC. It codes for CASSEYDRNYGYTF. The V call is TRBV25-1, the J call TRBJ1-2; D is perhaps TRBD1 (6 bases). The V end was cut by 0 bases, the J end by 2 bases, with 7 bases between. Germline-derived CDR1 and CDR2 are MGHDK and SYGVNS. CDR3 length: 14 amino acids.

The chain is built from TRBV10-2 and TRBJ2-5; D is possibly TRBD2 (6 bases). The V gene's germline CDR1 is WSHSY and CDR2 SAAADI. The CDR3 has 14 residues. Trimming cost V 2 bases and J 5 bases, with 12 bases left between them. CDR3 DNA: TGCGCCAGCAGTGAGATGCGGGGCCGGGAGACCCAGTACTTC. Amino acid sequence: CASSEMRGRETQYF.

This chain uses TRBV28 with TRBJ1-6, with 8 bases aligning to TRBD1. Germline V gives CDR1 MDHEN, CDR2 SYDVKM. There are 15 residues in the CDR3. Trimming cost V 2 bases and J 6 bases; bases outside gene matches: 3. In DNA form, the CDR3 reads TGTGCCAGCAGTTTAGGGACAGGAGGTAATTCACCCCTCCACTTT. This translates into CASSLGTGGNSPLHF.

Comment on this clone: The same CDR3 is also encoded by other DNA sequences in this sample. The chain carries TRBV29-1 and TRBJ1-5, with TRBD1 identical over 7 bases. V dropped 2 bases and J dropped 2; count of bases not matched to a gene: 0. From germline, CDR1 is SQVTM and CDR2 ANQGSEA. The CDR3 is 13 amino acids. CDR3 in DNA: TGCAGCGTTGAAACAGGGGGCAATCAGCCCCAGCATTTT. Translated: CSVETGGNQPQHF.

J is TRBJ1-4 and V is TRBV9; D may be TRBD1 (6 bases). Germline CDR1 SGDLS, CDR2 YYNGEE. The CDR3 is made up of 15 amino acids. V gave up 4 bases and J gave up 6 bases, with 16 bases separating them. The CDR3 DNA follows: TGTGCCAGCAGCATCCAACAGGGTGATGATGAAAAACTGTTTTTT. Amino acids: CASSIQQGDDEKLFF.

This clone was observed once. The rearrangement uses TRBV7-8 and TRBJ2-3, with TRBD2 matching over 7 bases. The CDR3 sequence is 14 residues long. V trimming: 1 base; J trimming: 5 bases; junction bases outside the gene matches: 3. Germline V gene lookup returns CDR1 SGHVS and CDR2 FQNEAQ. The chain's CDR3 is CASSLGPSGDTQYF. DNA of the CDR3: TGTGCCAGCAGCTTAGGGCCTAGCGGAGATACGCAGTATTTT.

J is TRBJ2-1 and V is TRBV5-4; D remains unclear. Germline assignment: CDR1 SGHNT and CDR2 YYREEE (reference sequence). V was shortened by 2 bases and J by 3 bases, with 12 bases between the two germline ends. This CDR3 has 15 amino acids. The CDR3 spells CASSFGGDGYNEQFF. The CDR3 coding sequence is TGTGCCAGCAGCTTCGGCGGAGACGGCTACAATGAGCAGTTCTTC.

The rearrangement joins TRBV19 to TRBJ1-2; 10 bases agree with TRBD1. The germline CDR1 and CDR2 sequences are LNHDA and SQIVND (reference sequence). The CDR3 loop spans 17 amino acids. Trimming removed 7 bases from V and 4 bases from J; junction bases left unmatched: 15. The CDR3 DNA follows: TGTGCCAGTACCGCGACAGGGGGCGCGGATCTCTCCTATGGCTACACCTTC. Translating it yields CASTATGGADLSYGYTF.

The sample holds a few counts of this clone. The same CDR3 arises from other DNA sequences in this sample as well. The V call is TRBV7-2, the J call TRBJ2-1; D is possibly TRBD2 (5 bases). Trimming took off 5 bases at V and 7 bases at J, with 9 bases between the two ends. There are 12 residues in the CDR3. Per germline, CDR1 SGHTA and CDR2 FQGNSA. The CDR3 region has the DNA TGTGCCAGCAGCCGGCAGCGGAATGAGCAGTTCTTC. Its translation is CASSRQRNEQFF. The full variable domain, completed using reference TRBV7-2 and TRBJ2-1, is GAGVSQSPSNKVTEKGKDVELRCDPISGHTALYWYRQSLGQGLEFLIYFQGNSAPDKSGLPSDRFSAERTGGSVSTLTIQRTQQEDSAVYLCASSRQRNEQFFGPGTRLTVL.

The chain couples TRBV19 to TRBJ2-2, with D possibly TRBD2 on 5 matching bases. Trimming left V 6 bases short and J 6 bases short, with 17 bases between. The CDR3 totals 15 residues. The germline gives CDR1 LNHDA, CDR2 SQIVND (reference sequence). Here the CDR3 reads CASSWSGTQPGELFF. The CDR3 coding sequence is TGTGCCAGTAGCTGGTCGGGAACCCAGCCCGGGGAGCTGTTTTTT.

The rearrangement links TRBV27 to TRBJ1-2, with a tentative D call TRBD1 (6 bases). CDR1 and CDR2 (germline): MNHEY, SMNVEV (reference sequence). This CDR3 has 14 residues. V was trimmed by 6 bases and J by 4 bases, leaving 15 bases between them. CDR3: CASRFNGGSYGYTF. The CDR3 bases are TGTGCCAGCAGATTCAATGGGGGCAGCTATGGCTACACCTTC.

The V call is TRBV4-3, the J call TRBJ1-1; D remains unclear. The CDR3 length is 15 residues. Germline V gives CDR1 LGHNA, CDR2 YSLEER. The V gene lost 1 base and the J gene lost 2 bases, with 11 bases spanning the gap. The CDR3 reads CASSQGAGVNTEAFF. Written as DNA, the CDR3 is TGCGCCAGCAGCCAAGGAGCAGGCGTCAACACTGAAGCTTTCTTT.

This chain uses TRBV6-5 with TRBJ1-1; unclear D gene. Between the trimmed V and J ends, which lost 6 bases and 5 bases, there was a span of 13 bases. The CDR3 sequence is 13 residues long. Germline loops: CDR1 MNHEY, CDR2 SVGAGI. Here the CDR3 reads CASSQPPRTEAFF. The CDR3 region has the DNA TGTGCCAGCAGCCAACCTCCGAGGACTGAAGCTTTCTTT.

This rearrangement joins TRBV28 to TRBJ1-4; no firm D call. The ends were cut back, 4 bases at V and 7 bases at J, with 7 bases in the middle. The CDR3 has 12 residues. Germline values: CDR1 MDHEN, CDR2 SYDVKM. The chain's CDR3 is CASSSGSEKLFF. The CDR3 DNA reads TGTGCCAGCAGTTCAGGTAGTGAAAAACTGTTTTTT. Combining the CDR3 with reference TRBV28 and TRBJ1-4 gives the whole variable domain DVKVTQSSRYLVKRTGEKVFLECVQDMDHENMFWYRQDPGLGLRLIYFSYDVKMKEKGDIPEGYSVSREKKERFSLILESASTNQTSMYLCASSSGSEKLFFGSGTQLSVL.

The chain recombines TRBV28 with TRBJ2-1, with 10 bases identical to TRBD2. Germline V lookup: CDR1 MDHEN, CDR2 SYDVKM. V lost 5 bases and J lost 7; bases outside the gene matches: 8. The CDR3 totals 15 residues. CDR3 loop: CASSLPGLARNEQFF. CDR3 sequence (DNA): TGTGCCAGCAGTCTACCGGGACTAGCGAGAAATGAGCAGTTCTTC. The full variable domain, rest sourced from reference TRBV28 and TRBJ2-1, is DVKVTQSSRYLVKRTGEKVFLECVQDMDHENMFWYRQDPGLGLRLIYFSYDVKMKEKGDIPEGYSVSREKKERFSLILESASTNQTSMYLCASSLPGLARNEQFFGPGTRLTVL.

The genes are TRBV6-1 and TRBJ2-7; 12 nucleotides agree with TRBD2. Germline values: CDR1 MNHNS, CDR2 SASEGT. With 3 bases clipped from V and 3 bases from J, the junction kept 3 bases outside the gene matches. This CDR3 is built from 15 residues. This chain's CDR3 is CASSDPGLAGYEQYF. Written as DNA, the CDR3 is TGTGCCAGCAGTGACCCGGGACTAGCGGGCTACGAGCAGTACTTC.

The J gene is TRBJ2-3, the V gene TRBV3-1 (or the pseudogene TRBV3-2); 8 bases agree with TRBD2. Germline CDR1 LGHDT, CDR2 YNNKEL (reference sequence). V trimming: 2 bases; J trimming: 15 bases; junction bases outside the gene matches: 16. The CDR3 spans 15 residues. CDR3 loop: CASSQSLGGRTGVYF. CDR3 bases: TGTGCCAGCAGCCAAAGCCTTGGCGGGAGGACGGGCGTATATTTT.

This sequence joins TRBV5-5 and TRBJ2-1, with D perhaps matching TRBD2 (5 bases). The CDR3 is made up of 16 amino acids. Trimming left V 3 bases short and J 9 bases short, with 22 bases between. Germline CDR1 reads SGHKS; CDR2 reads YYEKEE (reference sequence). The CDR3 protein is CASSSLAKGYYGEQFF. CDR3 in DNA: TGTGCCAGCAGCTCCCTAGCCAAAGGCTATTATGGTGAGCAGTTCTTC.

This clone has a handful of counts. The chain is built from TRBV7-9 and TRBJ2-1; the match to TRBD2 covers 11 bases. CDR3 size: 16 residues. Trimming cost V 1 base and J 10 bases; bases outside gene matches: 9. CDR1 SEHNR and CDR2 FQNEAQ come from the germline V gene (reference sequence). This CDR3 is CASSLGGSGRAKEQFF. As DNA, the CDR3 is TGTGCCAGCAGCTTAGGAGGTAGCGGGAGGGCCAAGGAGCAGTTCTTC.

Note on this clone: A junction end diverges from the germline sequence, so it may reflect a read error. This sequence joins TRBV12-3 or TRBV12-4 and TRBJ2-7; no definite D call. CDR3 length: 12 residues. CDR3 amino acids: CASSFTRYEQYF. CDR3 in DNA: TGTGCCAGCAGTTTTACGCGATACGAACAGTACTTC.

This clone was counted only a few times. The gene calls are TRBV4-2 and TRBJ2-3, with D tentatively TRBD2 (6 bases). The CDR3 contains 15 residues. Per the germline V gene, CDR1 is LGHNA and CDR2 is YNFKEQ. V shed 3 bases and J shed 8 bases, with 18 bases lying between them. CDR3 region: CASSQRVGEAGTQYF. The CDR3 DNA is TGTGCCAGCAGCCAGAGGGTAGGGGAGGCGGGTACGCAGTATTTT.

V usage is TRBV27 and J usage is TRBJ1-2, with a possible D match to TRBD1 (6 bases). CDR3 length equals 14 residues. Between the trimmed V and J ends, which lost 5 bases and 3 bases, there was a span of 13 bases. CDR1 and CDR2 from the germline V gene are MNHEY and SMNVEV (reference sequence). CDR3 loop: CASSTGRVDYGYTF. The CDR3 DNA reads as TGTGCCAGCAGTACAGGGAGAGTCGACTATGGCTACACCTTC.

The chain combines TRBV11-3 with TRBJ2-5; TRBD2 matches at 10 bases. The trim removed 4 bases at V and 4 bases at J, leaving 6 bases unmatched. Germline CDR1 SGHNT, CDR2 YENEEA. The CDR3 is 15 residues long. This CDR3 is CASSSSGSGAETQYF. The DNA of the CDR3 is TGTGCCAGCAGCTCTAGCGGGAGTGGAGCAGAGACCCAGTACTTC.

The V and J genes are TRBV7-2 and TRBJ2-5, with D tentatively TRBD1 (7 bases). CDR3 length: 16 amino acids. Germline CDR1 SGHTA, CDR2 FQGNSA. V lost 5 bases and J 4 bases, leaving 20 bases between the germline ends. Written as DNA, the CDR3 is TGTGCCAGCAGCCCCAGGGGGGACGGAGCGGCAGAGACCCAGTACTTC. Protein product: CASSPRGDGAAETQYF.

The CDR3 bases are TGTGCCAGCAGCTACCTAGAGAAGAATGAGCAGTTCTTC. It encodes CASSYLEKNEQFF. V usage is TRBV7-8 and J usage is TRBJ2-1, with D uncertain. The CDR3 covers 13 residues. From germline, CDR1 is SGHVS and CDR2 FQNEAQ. Trimming removed 4 bases from V and 7 bases from J, with 11 bases in between.